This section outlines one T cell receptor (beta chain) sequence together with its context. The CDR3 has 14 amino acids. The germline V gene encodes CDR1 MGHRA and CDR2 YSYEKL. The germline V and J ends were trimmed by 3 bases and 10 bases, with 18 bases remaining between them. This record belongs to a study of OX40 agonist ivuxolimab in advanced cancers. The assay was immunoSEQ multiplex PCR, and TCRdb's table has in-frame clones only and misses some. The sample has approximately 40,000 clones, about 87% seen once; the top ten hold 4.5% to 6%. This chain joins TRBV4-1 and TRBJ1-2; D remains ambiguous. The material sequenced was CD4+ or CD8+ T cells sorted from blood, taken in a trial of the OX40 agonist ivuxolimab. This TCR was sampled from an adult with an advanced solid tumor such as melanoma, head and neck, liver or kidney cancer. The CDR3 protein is CASSQASEGSVYTF. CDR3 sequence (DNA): TGCGCCAGCAGCCAGGCGAGCGAGGGCTCTGTCTACACCTTC.